Detailed here is one TCR beta chain. The CDR3 sequence is 16 residues long. The sample originates from a study of blood T cell repertoires in COVID-19. Across the study: Samples representing acute and convalescent COVID-19 were sourced from the United States, Italy and Spain.

Methods used by the authors: Estimation of nucleated cell counts was performed using reference gene primer amplification. Method: immunoSEQ multiplex PCR; TCRdb's copy keeps in-frame clones and lacks some. Clonal size and the V and J genes are those of that table, whereas D and trimming came from the DNA. This repertoire shows around 200,000 clones, 87% found once; its top ten account for approximately 0.88%. The sample comprised peripheral blood. The chain couples TRBV21-1 to TRBJ2-3; TRBD2 is the table's D call, not checked against the DNA. TRBV21-1 has pseudogene status. The clonotype comes from a woman between 18 and 29 years old who had recovered from COVID-19. The CDR3: CARFRTSGRSTDTQYF. The CDR3 nucleotides are TGTGCCAGGTTCCGGACTAGCGGACGAAGCACAGATACGCAGTATTTT.